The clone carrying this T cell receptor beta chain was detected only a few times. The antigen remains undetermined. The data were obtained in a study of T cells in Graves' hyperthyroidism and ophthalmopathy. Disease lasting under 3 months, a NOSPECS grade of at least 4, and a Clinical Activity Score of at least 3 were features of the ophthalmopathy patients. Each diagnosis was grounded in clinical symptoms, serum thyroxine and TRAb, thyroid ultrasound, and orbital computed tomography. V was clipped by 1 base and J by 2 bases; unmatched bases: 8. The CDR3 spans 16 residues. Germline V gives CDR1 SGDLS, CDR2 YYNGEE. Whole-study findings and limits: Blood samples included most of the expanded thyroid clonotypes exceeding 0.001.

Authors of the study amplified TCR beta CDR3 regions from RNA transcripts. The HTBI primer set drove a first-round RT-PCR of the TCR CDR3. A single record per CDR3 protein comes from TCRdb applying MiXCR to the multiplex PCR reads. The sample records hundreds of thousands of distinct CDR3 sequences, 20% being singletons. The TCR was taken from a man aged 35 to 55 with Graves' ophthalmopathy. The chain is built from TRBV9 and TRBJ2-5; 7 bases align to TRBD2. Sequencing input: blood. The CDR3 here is CASSVSASGLQETQYF. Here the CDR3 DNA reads TGTGCCAGCAGCGTATCGGCTAGCGGACTACAAGAGACCCAGTACTTC.